This T cell receptor (beta chain) is from a study of CD8 T cells in Susac syndrome. RNA totalling about 0.5 to 1 ug underwent reverse transcription with random hexamers. TCRdb redid the calling of the immunoSEQ multiplex PCR reads with MiXCR, one entry per CDR3 protein. Among 200,000 to 300,000 distinct CDR3 sequences, 93% were seen once, and the ten largest hold around 0.07%. This clonotype originated in a human donor with multiple sclerosis. Sequencing input: CD4+ T cells from PBMCs.

The CDR3 is CARQGNTGELFF. In DNA form, the CDR3 reads TGTGCTAGACAGGGGAACACCGGGGAGCTGTTTTTT. The rearrangement uses TRBV30 and TRBJ2-2, with 7 bases identical to TRBD1. Germline V CDR1 and CDR2: GTSNPN, SVGIG (reference sequence). The CDR3 consists of 12 residues.